This TCR beta chain was profiled in a study of technical replicates of blood from a handful of donors. With respect to this clone: In the same sample, other DNA sequences code for this CDR3.

Per the germline V gene, CDR1 is SGDLS and CDR2 is YYNGEE. V gave up 2 bases and J gave up 3 bases, with 8 bases separating them. The CDR3 is made up of 14 amino acids. Data came from immunoSEQ multiplex PCR; TCRdb stores just in-frame clones and leaves some out. The data hold tens of thousands of clones, with approximately 89% observed a single time. The chain combines TRBV9 with TRBJ2-2, with D maybe TRBD2 (6 bases). The sample comprised T cells isolated from PBMCs. This sequence was found in a human donor in good health. CDR3 region: CASSVGGDTGELFF. For the CDR3, the DNA is TGTGCCAGCAGCGTCGGAGGGGACACCGGGGAGCTGTTTTTT.